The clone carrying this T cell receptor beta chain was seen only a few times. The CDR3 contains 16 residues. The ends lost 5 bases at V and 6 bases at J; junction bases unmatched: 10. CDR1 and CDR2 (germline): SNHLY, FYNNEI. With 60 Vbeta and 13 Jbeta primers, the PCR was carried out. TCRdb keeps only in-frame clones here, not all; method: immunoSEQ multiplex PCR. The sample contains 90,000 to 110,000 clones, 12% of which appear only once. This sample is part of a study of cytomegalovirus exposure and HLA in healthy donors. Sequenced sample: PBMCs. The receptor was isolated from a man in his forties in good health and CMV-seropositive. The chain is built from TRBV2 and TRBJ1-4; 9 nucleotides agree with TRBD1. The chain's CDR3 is CASSPGTGIGDEKLFF. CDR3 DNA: TGTGCCAGCAGTCCCGGGACAGGGATAGGGGATGAAAAACTGTTTTTT.